This is a list of T cell receptor beta chains from one sample in a study of blood T cell repertoires in COVID-19. Method: immunoSEQ multiplex PCR; TCRdb's copy keeps in-frame clones and lacks some. The sample holds more than 150,000 clones, around 80% seen once. Sequenced: peripheral blood. These receptors were obtained from a woman at least 80 years old with active or convalescent COVID-19. Both conserved end residues are part of each CDR3. D genes are given only for firm matches. Clone size is shown for a subset of rows, as once, few, many or a class of expanded clone.

few	TRBV7-2	NA	TRBJ2-7	CASSLVDGSSYEQYF	TGTGCCAGCAGCTTGGTAGACGGGAGCTCCTACGAGCAGTACTTC
NA	TRBV2	NA	TRBJ1-5	CASSGGQPQHF	TGTGCCAGCAGTGGAGGTCAGCCCCAGCATTTT
NA	TRBV2	NA	TRBJ1-6	CASQSGHGGNSPLHF	TGTGCCAGCCAGTCAGGACACGGGGGAAATTCACCCCTCCACTTT
NA	TRBV28	TRBD2	TRBJ2-7	CASSFRGLAGFEQYF	TGTGCCAGCAGTTTTCGAGGACTAGCGGGGTTCGAGCAGTACTTC
NA	TRBV5-1	NA	TRBJ1-4	CASRQSPSEKLFF	TGCGCCAGCAGACAGTCCCCTTCGGAAAAACTGTTTTTT
NA	TRBV7-9	NA	TRBJ1-3	CAPGRGSGNTIYF	TGTGCCCCCGGAAGGGGATCTGGAAACACCATATATTTT
NA	TRBV2	NA	TRBJ2-7	CASTYDYEQYF	TGTGCCAGTACCTATGACTACGAGCAGTACTTC
NA	TRBV15	NA	TRBJ1-1	CATSRPEIEAFF	TGTGCCACCAGCAGACCAGAAATTGAAGCTTTCTTT
NA	TRBV6-5	NA	TRBJ2-3	CASSYMSADTQYF	TGTGCCAGCAGTTATATGTCAGCAGATACGCAGTATTTT
once	TRBV11-3	TRBD1	TRBJ1-1	CASSLGGDSEAFF	TGTGCCAGCAGCTTAGGGGGGGACAGTGAAGCTTTCTTT
NA	TRBV7-2	NA	TRBJ1-2	CASSSRAVLGYTF	TGTGCCAGCAGCTCCAGGGCAGTTCTTGGCTACACCTTC